The clone carrying this TCR beta chain was recorded at least ten times. Its specificity is not known. Using RNA template, CDR3s of TCR alpha and beta were amplified with iRepertoire arm-PCR. TCRdb ran MiXCR on the multiplex PCR reads and lists one entry per CDR3 protein. This table has some 100,000 distinct CDR3 sequences, less than 30% appearing once. There are 12 residues in the CDR3. V gave up 3 bases and J gave up 4 bases, with 4 bases separating them. Germline loops: CDR1 MGHRA, CDR2 YSYEKL. The data are from a study of glioma-infiltrating T cells. Broader study findings: Above-expected tissue-blood divergence occurred in all gliomas, most in low-grade ones. CDR3 overlap between tissue and blood was very small.

Sequencing input: glioma tissue, nonneoplastic brain tissue, or PBMCs (not recorded which). The sequence came from a human donor with low-grade glioma or glioblastoma, undergoing nonglioma brain surgery, or in good health (not recorded which). The V gene is TRBV4-1, the J gene TRBJ2-1; D is ambiguous. CDR3 sequence: CASSHGYNEQFF. The DNA of the CDR3 is TGCGCCAGCAGCCATGGGTACAATGAGCAGTTCTTC.